This entry describes one TCR beta chain. Its specific antigen is unknown. An end of the junction does not agree with germline; a read error may underlie this. The entry originates in a study of regulatory T cells after allogeneic stem cell transplantation (dated by TCRdb to between 2017 and 2018). About the study as a whole: Patients were grouped by whether acute graft-versus-host disease developed within 100 days after stem cell transplantation. The regulatory T-cell TCR repertoire after allogeneic stem cell transplantation was compared between patients with and without acute graft-versus-host disease. Conventional CD4+ T cells defined as CD4+CD25+/-CD127+ were also sorted and TCR-sequenced for comparison in the study. Fluorescence-activated cell sorting was used to isolate CD4+CD25+CD127- regulatory T cells from patient PBMCs. Broad study findings and their caveats: No regulatory T-cell clones were shared by all patients, and sorted cell numbers did not correlate significantly with the inverse Simpson index. A significantly larger repertoire share was occupied by the top 10 regulatory T-cell clones in non-GvHD patients, which suggested expansion of presumably allo-specific protective clones. Because of the small patient sample size, validation of the findings in a larger cohort was required. Compared with patients who had graft-versus-host disease, patients without the disease had a regulatory T-cell TCR repertoire that was more focused and less diverse. No significant difference in conventional CD4+ T-cell repertoire diversity was found between patients with and without graft-versus-host disease.

The sample's time point label, in plain terms: 30 days after allogeneic hematopoietic stem cell transplantation. At 30 days after allogeneic hematopoietic stem cell transplantation, peripheral blood mononuclear cells were collected from the patients. From cysteine to phenylalanine, the CDR3 is 16 amino acids long. The sequence is cut down to CDR3 DNA, 48 bases in frame from base 1. The germline V gene gives CDR1 as SGHRS and CDR2 as YFSETQ. The sequencing machine was an Illumina MiSeq. Reverse transcription of RNA was performed with the SMARTer RACE cDNA Amplification kit, after which the TCR beta CDR3 region was amplified. The RNeasy Mini Kit was used to extract RNA from the sorted cells. TCR beta amplicons were sequenced using Illumina paired-end sequencing. Regarding the original processing steps: MiXCR, VDJtools and the tcR R package were used for TCR repertoire analysis. Diversity was quantified with the inverse Simpson index, and clones were binned as rare, small, medium or expanded by repertoire proportion. TCRdb cleaned the public reads at Q25 with fastp, built clones with MiXCR and kept in-frame beta chains. Each entry merges the rows of one CDR3 protein and shows their most common DNA and genes. These V and J calls derive from TCRdb rather than the authors' analysis. The sample table lists 4,000 to 5,000 distinct CDR3 sequences, around 97% of them with a count of one. The biggest ten clones account for approximately 40% of the sample.

This clonotype was obtained from a human patient who had an allogeneic stem cell transplant, so the T cells may come from the graft donor. The chain employs TRBV5-1 and TRBJ2-7, with 8 bases matching TRBD1. Sample: sorted CD4+ T cells from blood (whether regulatory or conventional is not recorded), taken 30 days after allogeneic stem cell transplant. Here the CDR3 is given as CAGSRAPGTGSYEQYF. The DNA sequence follows: TGCGCCGGCAGCCGAGCCCCCGGGACAGGATCCTACGAGCAGTACTTC. The CDR3, completed at both ends by the reference TRBV5-1 and TRBJ2-7 genes, gives the full variable domain KAGVTQTPRYLIKTRGQQVTLSCSPISGHRSVSWYQQTPGQGLQFLFEYFSETQRNKGNFPGRFSGRQFSNSRSEMNVSTLELGDSALYLCAGSRAPGTGSYEQYFGPGTRLTVT.